This TCR beta chain was recovered during a study of cytomegalovirus exposure and HLA in healthy donors. General study findings and limits: Cytomegalovirus-associated status was assigned to 164 TCR beta chains. In a later analysis, TCR beta V- and J-gene trimming showed a link to a missense DCLRE1C variant. The later analysis indicated that the majority of CMV-associated TCR beta chains appeared HLA-restricted. Some V segments, TRBV6-2 and TRBV6-3 among them, were indistinguishable and were therefore excluded.

The PCR used 60 Vbeta and 13 Jbeta primers. Profiled with immunoSEQ multiplex PCR; TCRdb holds only in-frame clones, not every one. Here the sample table reports roughly 100,000 clones. Germline CDR1 LGHNA, CDR2 YSLEER. The CDR3 extends over 13 amino acids. Trimming pared 4 bases from V and 6 bases from J, leaving 11 bases between. For this clone: The antigen is undetermined.

The specimen sequenced was PBMCs. The clonotype comes from a man between 45 and 60 years old in good health and CMV-seronegative. The gene calls are TRBV4-3 and TRBJ2-3; D possibly corresponds to TRBD2 (6 bases). The CDR3 region is CASSPGVIDTQYF. CDR3 DNA sequence: TGCGCCAGCAGCCCGGGGGTCATTGATACGCAGTATTTT.